This T cell receptor (beta chain) was documented in a study of beta chain features in type 1 diabetes. Study-wide background: All samples combined gave 90 million to 130 million sorted cells for examination. Findings and caveats of the study: TCRB CDR3s were moderately but significantly shorter in Type 1 diabetes patients in all four CD4+ subsets. Fewer insertions but more deletions were seen at VDJ junctions in type 1 diabetes patients.

For this clone: Antigen: not known.

CDR1 SQVTM and CDR2 ANQGSEA come from the germline V gene. With 3 bases clipped from V and 4 bases from J, the junction kept 4 bases outside the gene matches. The CDR3 runs 13 residues. A single heparinised blood sample, averaging about 120 mL, was obtained per donor. Purity (above 98%) was reached by all sorted populations. Isolated RNA was reverse transcribed in full, so expressed TCRB transcripts were sequenced. Generated by immunoSEQ multiplex PCR, the TCRdb table keeps only in-frame clones and is missing some. The top ten hold around 0.016% of the sample, which has around 310,000 clones, approximately 13% seen once.

Specimen: naive CD4+ T cells from blood. The source of this sequence is a woman younger than 30 with type 1 diabetes. The rearrangement joins TRBV29-1 to TRBJ1-1, with TRBD1 matching over 8 bases. CDR3 DNA: TGCAGCGTTGACAGGGGGCAGGGCACTGAAGCTTTCTTT. It translates to CSVDRGQGTEAFF.